Below are 10 T cell receptor beta chains sequenced from a single sample in a study of long-term antiretroviral therapy in people with HIV. With survey level as its setting, the immunoSEQ assay was v3.0. The repertoire was sequenced with immunoSEQ multiplex PCR; TCRdb's copy has only in-frame clones and lacks some. The sample lists fewer than 30,000 clones; around 80% were seen once. The sample was unsorted PBMCs, taken 1.1 years before starting antiretroviral therapy. The receptors originated from a woman under 40 with HIV.

This clone was counted a few times. The V call is TRBV6-5, the J call TRBJ1-1; 10 positions match TRBD1. The CDR3 totals 16 residues. Germline loops: CDR1 MNHEY, CDR2 SVGAGI. V trimming: 2 bases; J trimming: 4 bases; junction bases outside the gene matches: 7. This CDR3 reads CASSYVTGGAGTEAFF. CDR3 DNA sequence: TGTGCCAGCAGTTACGTGACAGGGGGCGCCGGCACTGAAGCTTTCTTT.

The rearrangement uses TRBV11-2 and TRBJ1-4, with D uncertain. Trimming removed 1 base from V and 8 bases from J, with 5 bases in between. CDR3 size: 12 residues. Germline CDR1 is SGHAT and CDR2 is FQNNGV. DNA for the CDR3: TGTGCCAGCAGCTTAGGTCCCGAAAAACTGTTTTTT. Its protein is CASSLGPEKLFF.

The chain joins TRBV11-2 to TRBJ1-3, with D uncertain. Trimming took 5 bases from V and 1 from J, leaving 18 bases between them. The germline CDR1 and CDR2 sequences are SGHAT and FQNNGV. There are 17 residues in the CDR3. The CDR3 coding sequence is TGTGCCAGCAGCCAAATATATATGAGTTCGTCTGGAAACACCATATATTTT. Amino acids: CASSQIYMSSSGNTIYF.

The V gene is TRBV7-3, the J gene TRBJ2-3; 8 positions agree with TRBD2. Per the germline V gene, CDR1 is SGHTA and CDR2 is FQGTGA. CDR3 size: 16 residues. Losses at the gene ends were 1 base for V and 4 bases for J; bases not matched to a gene: 7. The CDR3 nucleotides read TGTGCCAGCAGCTTAATGGGACTAGTTGGCCCAGATACGCAGTATTTT. It encodes CASSLMGLVGPDTQYF.

The rearrangement joins TRBV10-1 to TRBJ2-7, with 14 bases lining up with TRBD2. V lost 5 bases to trimming and J lost 7 bases; unmatched junction nucleotides: 1. In germline, CDR1 is WNHNN, CDR2 SYGVQD (reference sequence). This CDR3 is 13 amino acids long. CDR3 DNA sequence: TGCGCCAGCAGTCGGACTAGCGGGGGGGAGCAGTACTTC. It specifies CASSRTSGGEQYF.

This clone has a handful of counts. The genes are TRBV5-1 and TRBJ2-2, with D perhaps TRBD1 (5 bases). The CDR3 has 13 amino acids. Trimming took off 0 bases at V and 11 bases at J, with 11 bases between the two ends. CDR1 is SGHRS, CDR2 YFSETQ, per germline. The DNA of the CDR3 is TGCGCCAGCAGCTTGGCCCAGGGCGACGAGCTGTTTTTT. This encodes CASSLAQGDELFF.

This clone was seen a few times. The gene calls are TRBV10-3 and TRBJ1-4; 8 positions match TRBD1. This CDR3 contains 15 residues. CDR1 is ENHRY, CDR2 SYGVKD, per germline. Unmatched junction bases numbered 7, after V lost 3 bases and J lost 7 bases. CDR3 residues: CAISDSQGVGEKLFF. Written as DNA, the CDR3 is TGTGCCATCAGTGACTCACAGGGGGTCGGTGAAAAACTGTTTTTT.

This clone has a handful of counts. The rearrangement links TRBV10-2 to TRBJ2-7, with D uncertain. CDR3 size: 13 residues. In germline, CDR1 is WSHSY, CDR2 SAAADI. Trimming shortened V by 0 bases and J by 5 bases, and 8 bases separated the two germline ends. In nucleotides, the CDR3 is TGCGCCAGCAGTGAGTCGGGAAGACACGAGCAGTACGTC. Translated, it gives CASSESGRHEQYV.

V and J are TRBV11-3 and TRBJ2-1; 7 positions agree with TRBD2. Germline CDR1 reads SGHNT; CDR2 reads YENEEA. V lost 5 bases to trimming and J lost 8 bases; unmatched junction nucleotides: 12. This CDR3 is 15 amino acids long. CDR3 protein: CASSAREVGRDEQFF. The CDR3 DNA follows: TGTGCCAGCAGCGCAAGGGAAGTAGGGAGGGATGAGCAGTTCTTC.

The V and J genes are TRBV1 and TRBJ2-3; TRBD2 reflects the table's D call only, with no check against the DNA. TRBV1 is marked as a pseudogene. The CDR3 is 19 amino acids. DNA of the CDR3: TGCACCAGCAGCCAAGATGAGCAGCGGGGGCCACTGGGCACAGATACGCAGTATTTT. Encoded protein: CTSSQDEQRGPLGTDTQYF.